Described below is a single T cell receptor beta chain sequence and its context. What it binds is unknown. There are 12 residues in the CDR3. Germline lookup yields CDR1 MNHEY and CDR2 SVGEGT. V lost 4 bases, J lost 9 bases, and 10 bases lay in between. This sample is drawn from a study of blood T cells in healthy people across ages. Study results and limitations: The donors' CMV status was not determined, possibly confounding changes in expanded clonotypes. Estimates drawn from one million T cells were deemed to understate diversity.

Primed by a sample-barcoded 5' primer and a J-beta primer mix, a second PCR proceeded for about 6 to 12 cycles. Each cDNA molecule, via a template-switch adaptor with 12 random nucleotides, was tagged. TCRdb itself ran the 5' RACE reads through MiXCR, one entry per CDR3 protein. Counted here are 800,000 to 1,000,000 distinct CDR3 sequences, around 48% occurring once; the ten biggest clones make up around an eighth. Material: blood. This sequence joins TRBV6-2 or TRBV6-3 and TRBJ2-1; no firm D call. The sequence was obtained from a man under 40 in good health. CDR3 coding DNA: TGTGCCAGCAGTTTGGGCCCCGGTGAGCAGTTCTTC. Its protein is CASSLGPGEQFF.